This T cell receptor beta chain stems from a study of CD8 T cells in Susac syndrome (dated by TCRdb to between 2018 and 2021). Notes on the research overall: The study used repertoire sequencing to test whether antigen drove CD8+ T cell activation and differentiation in Susac syndrome. The clonality of the CD8+ T cell repertoire was compared across 12 healthy donors, around 14 Susac syndrome patients and 15 multiple sclerosis patients.

Here is what the overall study found, with its caveats: The number of individuals in the TCR sequencing and HLA analysis was acknowledged as relatively small.

This clonotype was found once. Its antigen is currently not known. No much larger clone is present one base from it, and per-base qualities are unavailable. Resting on one read, the evidence is weak. Peripheral blood CD8+ and CD4+ T cells from healthy donors, Susac syndrome patients and multiple sclerosis patients were profiled by high-throughput TCR beta sequencing. Treatment-naive patients with stable or active relapsing-remitting disease fulfilling revised McDonald criteria were used as multiple sclerosis controls. Bulk CD8+ and CD4+ T cells were purified magnetically by negative isolation, whereas CD8+ TEMRA cells were enriched by FACS. Blood was drawn into EDTA tubes, processed within 24 hours, and PBMCs were isolated by density gradient centrifugation. PBMCs intended for TCR sequencing were cryopreserved in liquid nitrogen and thawed later in a water bath at 37 degrees C. The sorted or isolated CD4+, CD8+ and CD8+ TEMRA cells had a purity of 90% or higher.

RNA was extracted using the RNeasy kit, and about 0.5 to 1 ug of the RNA was reverse transcribed with random hexamers. TCR beta CDR3 regions were amplified with the immunoSEQ multiplex PCR assay covering 54 Vbeta and 13 Jbeta segments. To correct PCR amplification bias, a synthetic template baseline was used for both primer optimization and computational correction. On the authors' methods: Reads were annotated to V, D and J genes per IMGT and analyzed with immunoSEQ Analyzer, keeping only productive sequences. To calculate clonality, Shannon entropy was normalized by log2 of the number of productive unique sequences and then subtracted from one. For each patient and control, public and private clones were evaluated among the 100 most prevalent clones. Clones were defined as Susac-specific when absent from the healthy and MS cohorts, from about a thousand published viral clones and from other ImmuneACCESS disease sequences. TCRdb trimmed public reads at Q25 via fastp, called clones via MiXCR and kept in-frame beta chains. Identical CDR3 protein sequences are pooled into one entry, listed with their most common genes and DNA. TCRdb, rather than the study authors, made the V and J calls. A total of approximately 200,000 distinct CDR3 sequences appear in this sample, 92% of them only once. 0.1% to 0.15% of the sample lies in the top ten.

The CDR3 runs 15 residues from the cysteine to the phenylalanine. Only CDR3 DNA remains: 45 bases, in frame from the first base. Based on the germline V gene, the CDR1 and CDR2 sequences are SGHDT and YYEEEE. The junction shows trimming of 4 bases on V and 3 bases on J, plus 17 bases between the germline ends. The V gene is TRBV5-6 and the J gene is TRBJ2-7; perhaps TRBD2 is the D gene, with 5 bases matching. The TCR originated in a human donor with multiple sclerosis. The specimen sequenced was CD8+ T cells from PBMCs. In nucleotide form, the sequence is TGTGCCAGCAGCGTGGGGTCGGGGATCCGCTACGAGCAGTACTTC. Its translation is CASSVGSGIRYEQYF.